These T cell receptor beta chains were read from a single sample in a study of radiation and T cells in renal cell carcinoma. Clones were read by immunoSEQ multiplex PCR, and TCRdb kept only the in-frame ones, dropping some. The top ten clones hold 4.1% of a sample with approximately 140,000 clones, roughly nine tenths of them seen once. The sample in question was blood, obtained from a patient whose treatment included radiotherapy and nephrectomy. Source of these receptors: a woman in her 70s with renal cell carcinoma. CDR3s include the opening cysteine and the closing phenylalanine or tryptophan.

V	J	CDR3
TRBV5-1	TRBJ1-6	CASSLDSGAANSPLHF
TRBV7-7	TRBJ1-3	CASSHSSGNTIYF
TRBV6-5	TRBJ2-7	CASRPPGVYEQYF
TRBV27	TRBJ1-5	CASSASFNQPQHF
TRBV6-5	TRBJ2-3	CASSYSKGADTQYF
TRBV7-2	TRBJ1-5	CASSAQGSGGNQPQHF
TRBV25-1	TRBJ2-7	CASLGQGWYEQYF
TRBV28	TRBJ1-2	CASRPQTANNYGYTF
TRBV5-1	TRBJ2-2	CASSLSLAVNTGELFF
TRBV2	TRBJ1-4	CASISQGAANEKLFF
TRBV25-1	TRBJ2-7	CASSSRTEQYF
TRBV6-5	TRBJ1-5	CASRPTGNSNQPQHF
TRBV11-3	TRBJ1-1	CASSLGVDTEAFF
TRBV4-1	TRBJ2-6	CASSQDPSGGAGANVLTF
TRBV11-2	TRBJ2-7	CASSLGQGRYEQYF
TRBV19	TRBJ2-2	CASSTITGTGNTGELFF
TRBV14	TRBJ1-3	CASSQALGGSGNTIYF
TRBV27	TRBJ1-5	CASSLSWGQRNQPQHF
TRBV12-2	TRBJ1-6	CASRLTGTGLQSSPLHF
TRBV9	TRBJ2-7	CASSVSGAPSEQYF
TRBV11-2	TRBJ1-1	CASSTSGTGGFGEAFF
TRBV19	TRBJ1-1	CASKPGPANTEAFF
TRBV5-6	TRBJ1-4	CASSLAGGGEKLFF
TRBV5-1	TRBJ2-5	CASSPTSDETQYF
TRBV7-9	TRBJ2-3	CASSLTGVTDTQYF
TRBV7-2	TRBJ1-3	CASSLRDRAGNTIYF
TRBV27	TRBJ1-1	CASSSHLGGLTEAFF
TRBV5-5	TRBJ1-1	CASSLAQNTEAFF
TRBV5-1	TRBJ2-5	CASSTRTGQETQYF
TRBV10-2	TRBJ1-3	CASSSRRDSSGNTIYF